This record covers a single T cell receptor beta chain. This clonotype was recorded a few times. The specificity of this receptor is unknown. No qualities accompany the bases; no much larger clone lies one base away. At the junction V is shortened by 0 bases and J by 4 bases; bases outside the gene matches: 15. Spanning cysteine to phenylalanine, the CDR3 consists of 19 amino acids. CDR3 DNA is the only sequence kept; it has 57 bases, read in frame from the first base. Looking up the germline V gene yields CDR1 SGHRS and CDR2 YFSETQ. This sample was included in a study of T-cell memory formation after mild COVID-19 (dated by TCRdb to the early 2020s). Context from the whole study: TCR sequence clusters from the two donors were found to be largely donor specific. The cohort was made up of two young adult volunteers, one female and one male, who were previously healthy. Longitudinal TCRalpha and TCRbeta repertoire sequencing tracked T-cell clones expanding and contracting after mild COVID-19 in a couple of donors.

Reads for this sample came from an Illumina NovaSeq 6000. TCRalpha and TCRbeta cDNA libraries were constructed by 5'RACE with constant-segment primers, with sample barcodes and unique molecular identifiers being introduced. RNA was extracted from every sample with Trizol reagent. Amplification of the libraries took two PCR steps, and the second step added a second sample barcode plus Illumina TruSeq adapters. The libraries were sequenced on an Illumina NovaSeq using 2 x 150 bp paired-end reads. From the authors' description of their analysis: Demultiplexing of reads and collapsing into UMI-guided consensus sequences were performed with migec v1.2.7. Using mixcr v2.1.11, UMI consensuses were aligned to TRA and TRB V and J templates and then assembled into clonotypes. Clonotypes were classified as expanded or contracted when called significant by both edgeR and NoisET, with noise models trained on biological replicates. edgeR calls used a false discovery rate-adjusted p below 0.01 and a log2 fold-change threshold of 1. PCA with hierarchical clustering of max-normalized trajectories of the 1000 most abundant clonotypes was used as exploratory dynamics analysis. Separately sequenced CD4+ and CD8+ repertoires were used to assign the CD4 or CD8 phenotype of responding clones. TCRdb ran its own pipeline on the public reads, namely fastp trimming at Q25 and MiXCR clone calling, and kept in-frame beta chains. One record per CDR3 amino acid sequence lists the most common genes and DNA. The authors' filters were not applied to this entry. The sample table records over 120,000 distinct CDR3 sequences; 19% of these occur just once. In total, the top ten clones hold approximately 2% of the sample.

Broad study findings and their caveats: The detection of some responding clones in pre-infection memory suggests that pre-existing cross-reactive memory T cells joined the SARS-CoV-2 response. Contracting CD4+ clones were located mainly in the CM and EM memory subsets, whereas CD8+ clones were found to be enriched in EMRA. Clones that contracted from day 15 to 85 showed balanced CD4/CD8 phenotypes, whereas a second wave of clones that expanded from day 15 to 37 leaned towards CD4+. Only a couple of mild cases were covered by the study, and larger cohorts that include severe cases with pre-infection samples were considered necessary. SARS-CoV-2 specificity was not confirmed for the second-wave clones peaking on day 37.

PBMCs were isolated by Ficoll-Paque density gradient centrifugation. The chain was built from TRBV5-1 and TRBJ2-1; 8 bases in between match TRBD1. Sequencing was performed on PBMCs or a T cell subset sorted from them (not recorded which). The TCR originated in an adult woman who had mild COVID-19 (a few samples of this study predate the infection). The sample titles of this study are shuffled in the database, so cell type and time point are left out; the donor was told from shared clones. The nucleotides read TGCGCCAGCAGCTTGGTCGGGACAGGCCAGGGGCCCCCTTACAATGAGCAGTTCTTC. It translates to CASSLVGTGQGPPYNEQFF.